This T cell receptor (beta chain) was observed in a study of blood T cell repertoires in COVID-19. Whole-study context: Donors in the United States, Italy and Spain gave samples during acute or convalescent COVID-19.

This CDR3 region has 15 residues. V was shortened by 4 bases and J by 1 base, with 12 bases between the two germline ends. CDR1 and CDR2 (germline): SGHNT, YYREEE (reference sequence). As handled by the study authors: Amplification from reference gene primers served as the basis for estimated nucleated cell counts. The protocol was immunoSEQ multiplex PCR, while the TCRdb copy is restricted to in-frame clones and leaves out a portion. V, J and clone size are those of that table, while D and trimming were read from the DNA. The data contain roughly 50,000 clones, roughly four fifths of them seen just once; the ten biggest clones take up under 2%. This clone was seen a few times.

The TCR originated in an older woman with acute or convalescent COVID-19. This chain uses TRBV5-4 with TRBJ1-3; D may be TRBD1 (5 bases). Sequencing used peripheral blood. The CDR3 sequence is CASSGDGGSGNTIYF. The CDR3 region has the DNA TGTGCCAGCAGCGGGGACGGGGGTTCTGGAAACACCATATATTTT.